The sample holds many counts of the clone carrying this T cell receptor beta chain. The data derive from a study of low-dose radiotherapy and immunotherapy resistance in tumors. The overall study: The regimen for patients comprised intravenous nivolumab 240 mg every two weeks plus intravenous ipilimumab 1 mg/kg every six weeks. The drug cyclophosphamide was given into a vein at 200 mg/m2 every two weeks, one day before radiation and immunotherapy. Aspirin was administered orally at 300 mg daily for four cycles, commencing on cycle 1 day 1.

Documented time point: before trial treatment. TRAV- and TRBV-specific primers were used for first-strand cDNA, which covered alpha and beta chains. Amplification of TCRs used a constant-region primer and V-primer adapter for about 20 PCR cycles. By in vitro transcription, the isolated mRNA was amplified. TCRdb itself ran the reads through MiXCR, one entry per CDR3 protein. Of tens of thousands of distinct CDR3 sequences in the sample, 15% to 20% are singletons; the top ten hold 2.5% to 3.5%. Sample: PBMCs, taken before treatment. The TCR sequence derives from a male donor with prostate cancer.

CDR3 region: CASSQEGSRRQNTEAFF. The CDR3 DNA reads as TGTGCCAGCAGCCAAGAAGGTTCACGACGGCAGAACACTGAAGCTTTCTTT. The V and J genes are TRBV4-2 and TRBJ1-1; D not certain. The CDR3 totals 17 residues. Germline V gene data show CDR1 as LGHNA and CDR2 as YNFKEQ. Trimming left V 0 bases short and J 1 base short, with 15 bases between.